Listed below are T cell receptor beta chains from one sample, sequenced in a study of beta chain features in type 1 diabetes. Only in-frame clones appear in the TCRdb table, and some are missing; sequencing was by immunoSEQ multiplex PCR. The profile covers about 700,000 clones, with 13% appearing a single time and 0.02% to 0.025% taken by the ten largest. The sequenced sample consisted of naive CD4+ T cells from blood. These TCRs come from a man aged 18-30 years with type 1 diabetes. Both conserved end residues are part of each CDR3. A D gene is named only where the DNA matches it firmly. Size is omitted from some rows. Given values are once, few, many or a class for expanded clones.

j_call clone_size d_call v_call cdr3_aa cdr3_nt
TRBJ1-1 . TRBD1 TRBV18 CASSPRDSKNTEAFF TGTGCCAGCTCACCTCGGGACAGCAAGAACACTGAAGCTTTCTTT
TRBJ2-1 . . TRBV28 CASRGRIGSLYNEQFF TGTGCCAGCAGGGGACGTATAGGGTCCCTCTACAATGAGCAGTTCTTC
TRBJ1-4 few . TRBV30 CAWSAGALFATNEKLFF TGTGCCTGGAGTGCAGGGGCCCTTTTTGCAACTAATGAAAAACTGTTTTTT
TRBJ2-3 . TRBD2 TRBV7-3 CASTARGGHGDTQYF TGTGCCAGCACAGCGCGGGGGGGGCACGGAGATACGCAGTATTTT
TRBJ2-7 . TRBD1 TRBV23-1 CASSHGQGAKEQYF TGCGCCAGCAGTCACGGACAGGGGGCAAAAGAGCAGTACTTC
TRBJ2-7 few . TRBV29-1 CSVQGRSYEQYF TGCAGCGTTCAGGGTAGATCCTACGAGCAGTACTTC
TRBJ2-5 . TRBD1 TRBV5-6 CASTPPDRGQETQYF TGTGCCAGCACCCCACCGGACAGGGGCCAAGAGACCCAGTACTTC
TRBJ2-1 . TRBD1 TRBV7-9 CASSYQFQQGDHYNEQFF TGTGCCAGCAGCTACCAGTTCCAACAGGGGGACCACTACAATGAGCAGTTCTTC
TRBJ2-3 . . TRBV6-6 CASVAAQKSTDTQYF TGTGCCAGCGTCGCAGCTCAGAAGAGCACAGATACGCAGTATTTT
TRBJ1-1 . . TRBV30 CAWSGEIGTEAFF TGTGCCTGGAGTGGGGAAATAGGAACTGAAGCTTTCTTT
TRBJ2-1 few TRBD1 TRBV13 CASSLMGQVNNEQFF TGTGCCAGCAGCTTAATGGGACAGGTCAACAATGAGCAGTTCTTC
TRBJ2-5 . . TRBV30 CAWSPGPQETQYF TGTGCCTGGAGTCCGGGACCTCAAGAGACCCAGTACTTC
TRBJ1-2 few . TRBV15 CATSKLQENYGYTF TGTGCCACCAGCAAATTACAGGAAAACTATGGCTACACCTTC
TRBJ2-5 . . TRBV5-1 CASSLPYQETQYF TGCGCCAGCAGCTTACCGTACCAAGAGACCCAGTACTTC
TRBJ1-2 few . TRBV30 CAWSVHGTNYGYTF TGTGCCTGGAGTGTTCATGGCACTAACTATGGCTACACCTTC
TRBJ1-1 . . TRBV10-3 CAISESTGNTEAFF TGTGCCATCAGTGAGTCGACAGGGAACACTGAAGCTTTCTTT
TRBJ1-1 few . TRBV20-1 CSVANTEAFF TGCAGTGTCGCCAACACTGAAGCTTTCTTT
TRBJ1-4 few TRBD1 TRBV5-4 CASSKGQGSEKLFF TGTGCCAGCAGCAAGGGACAGGGAAGTGAAAAACTGTTTTTT
TRBJ1-3 few . TRBV27 CASSTSNSGNTIYF TGTGCCAGCAGTACTTCCAACTCTGGAAACACCATATATTTT
TRBJ2-7 few . TRBV20-1 CSALRTYEQYF TGCAGCGCACTCAGGACCTACGAGCAGTACTTC
TRBJ1-2 few . TRBV2 CASSENYGYTF TGTGCCAGCAGTGAAAACTATGGCTACACCTTC
TRBJ2-3 . . TRBV5-8 CASSLALAGDTQYF TGTGCCAGCAGCTTGGCACTAGCAGGGGATACGCAGTATTTT
TRBJ2-3 few TRBD1 TRBV5-1 CASSRQGGTSTDTQYF TGCGCCAGCAGCCGACAGGGGGGAACCAGCACAGATACGCAGTATTTT
TRBJ2-3 . . TRBV6-1 CASSEAEGINTQYF TGTGCCAGCAGTGAAGCAGAAGGGATCAATACGCAGTATTTT
TRBJ1-5 few TRBD1 TRBV10-3 CAVSQGLGQPQHF TGTGCCGTTTCACAGGGGCTAGGTCAGCCCCAGCATTTT
TRBJ1-1 few . TRBV30 CAWSAGAVNTEAFF TGTGCCTGGAGTGCTGGGGCGGTGAACACTGAAGCTTTCTTT
TRBJ1-1 . TRBD1 TRBV12-5 CASGETGGGEAFF TGTGCTAGTGGGGAAACAGGGGGCGGTGAAGCTTTCTTT
TRBJ1-1 . . TRBV11-3 CASVKYRNTEAFF TGTGCCAGCGTAAAGTACCGGAACACTGAAGCTTTCTTT
TRBJ1-2 . . TRBV5-1 CASSLGEGKYGYTF TGCGCCAGCAGCTTGGGCGAAGGAAAGTATGGCTACACCTTC
TRBJ1-2 . . TRBV27 CASSLGDGINYGYTF TGTGCCAGCAGTTTGGGGGACGGTATTAACTATGGCTACACCTTC
TRBJ2-1 few . TRBV5-1 CASSFGGSYNEQFF TGCGCCAGCAGCTTTGGGGGCTCCTACAATGAGCAGTTCTTC
TRBJ1-2 few . TRBV7-2 CASSFPGEGYGYTF TGTGCCAGCAGCTTCCCAGGGGAAGGCTATGGCTACACCTTC
TRBJ2-5 . . TRBV5-6 CASSLYNRAAQETQYF TGTGCCAGCAGCTTGTACAATAGGGCGGCCCAAGAGACCCAGTACTTC
TRBJ1-1 few . TRBV29-1 CSVEAAGAGTEAFF TGCAGCGTTGAGGCGGCAGGGGCGGGCACTGAAGCTTTCTTT
TRBJ1-3 . TRBD1 TRBV29-1 CSVTLGQYSGNTIYF TGCAGCGTGACCCTGGGACAGTACTCTGGAAACACCATATATTTT
TRBJ2-5 few TRBD2 TRBV10-3 CAISGASGPQETQYF TGTGCCATCAGTGGGGCTAGCGGGCCCCAAGAGACCCAGTACTTC
TRBJ2-5 few . TRBV5-4 CASSFVAQETQYF TGTGCCAGCAGCTTCGTTGCACAAGAGACCCAGTACTTC
TRBJ2-7 . . TRBV18 CASSRDTPSGEQYF TGTGCCAGCTCACGCGACACCCCGAGCGGAGAGCAGTACTTC
TRBJ1-1 . TRBD1 TRBV9 CASSPTGTGDTEAFF TGTGCCAGCAGCCCCACCGGGACAGGGGACACTGAAGCTTTCTTT
TRBJ2-7 few . TRBV19 CASTDAGEGEQYF TGTGCCAGTACCGACGCAGGGGAGGGCGAGCAGTACTTC
TRBJ2-2 few . TRBV15 CATSRDVGPNTGELFF TGTGCCACCAGCAGAGATGTGGGACCTAACACCGGGGAGCTGTTTTTT
TRBJ2-7 . . TRBV6-1 CASRATGAYEQYF TGTGCCAGCAGAGCGACAGGAGCATACGAGCAGTACTTC
TRBJ1-6 few . TRBV30 CAWSVRSHNSPLHF TGTGCCTGGAGTGTACGCTCACACAATTCACCCCTCCACTTT
TRBJ2-5 . TRBD2 TRBV29-1 CSVLPGLARETQYF TGCAGCGTCCTCCCGGGACTAGCGAGGGAGACCCAGTACTTC
TRBJ1-1 . . TRBV7-9 CASSPRMPVPPNTEAFF TGTGCCAGCAGCCCTAGGATGCCGGTCCCTCCGAACACTGAAGCTTTCTTT
TRBJ1-5 . TRBD1 TRBV6-1 CASSEWGQTGQPQHF TGTGCCAGCAGTGAGTGGGGACAGACGGGGCAGCCCCAGCATTTT
TRBJ1-1 few . TRBV7-9 CASSLRQPMNTEAFF TGTGCCAGCAGCTTAAGGCAGCCCATGAACACTGAAGCTTTCTTT
TRBJ1-2 . . TRBV29-1 CSVDRHNYGYTF TGCAGCGTTGACCGACATAACTATGGCTACACCTTC
TRBJ2-1 few . TRBV6-4 CASSERKDNEQFF TGTGCCAGCAGTGAGCGGAAAGACAATGAGCAGTTCTTC
TRBJ1-2 few . TRBV7-9 CASSLVGYGYTF TGTGCCAGCAGCTTAGTTGGCTATGGCTACACCTTC
TRBJ1-4 few . TRBV28 CASTDGQGVEKLFF TGTGCCAGCACCGATGGGCAGGGAGTTGAAAAACTGTTTTTT
TRBJ1-5 few . TRBV10-3 CAISEYGSNQPQHF TGTGCCATCAGTGAGTACGGTAGCAATCAGCCCCAGCATTTT
TRBJ2-3 few . TRBV19 CASSSRQSTDTQYF TGTGCCAGTAGTTCCAGACAGAGCACAGATACGCAGTATTTT
TRBJ2-7 few . TRBV10-3 CAISELGKQYF TGTGCCATCAGTGAGCTAGGGAAGCAGTACTTC
TRBJ2-6 few . TRBV19 CASSSGSGANVLTF TGTGCCAGTAGCTCTGGCTCTGGGGCCAACGTCCTGACTTTC
TRBJ2-1 . . TRBV10-2 CASGGPYNEQFF TGCGCCAGCGGGGGGCCGTACAATGAGCAGTTCTTC
TRBJ2-7 . . TRBV27 CASGLGEQYF TGTGCCAGCGGTCTGGGGGAGCAGTACTTC